This TCR beta chain is from a study of beta chain features in type 1 diabetes (dated by TCRdb to 2016 to 2019). The study in broad terms: Patients and healthy donors did not differ in mean age, gender distribution, total cell number or subset yield. A total of approximately 110,000,000 sorted cells were examined across all samples, and a strong correlation was observed between cell number per subset and RNA yield. In the study, TCRB repertoires of sorted circulating CD4+ T cell subsets from recently diagnosed type 1 diabetes patients were compared with those of matched healthy donors. Regulatory and stem cell-like memory subsets were obtained from only 8 patients and roughly 8 healthy donors, while naive and central memory subsets were obtained from all 30 or so donors.

A single peripheral blood draw of approximately 120 mL on average was collected from each donor into heparinised tubes. Using a panel that included CD45RO, CCR7, CD25, CD127, CD95 and CD27, naive, central memory, regulatory and stem cell-like memory CD4+ T cells were sorted on a BD FACSAria II. Every sorted population had a purity above 98%. PBMCs were isolated right away by Lymphoprep density gradient centrifugation and were stained directly, without culture. So that batch effects would be minimized, each experiment stained and sorted samples in pairs, pairing one healthy donor with one patient. All of the isolated RNA was reverse transcribed with the High Capacity cDNA Reverse Transcription Kit, so expressed TCRB transcripts were sequenced. Naive, central memory and regulatory T cell samples underwent deep immunoSEQ sequencing, averaging about 3.57 million total reads per sample. After sorted cells were lysed in RLT buffer, RNA was extracted with DNase-treated RNeasy Micro or Mini kits, with the choice depending on cell number. Each cell subset was processed on its own to prevent cross-contamination, while patient and healthy donor samples were processed together. TCRB sequences were amplified from cDNA with the immunoSEQ multiplex PCR, producing 87-bp fragments spanning the CDR3 region. Sequencing of the amplicons was performed on the Illumina HiSeq platform. In the paper's pipeline: PCR bias was corrected computationally using synthetic template baselines, and reads within Hamming distance 2 were collapsed, with unmergeable singletons discarded. By aligning reads against IMGT, V, D and J genes, CDR3 length, and insertions or deletions at six rearrangement sites were assigned. Clonotype counts were normalized to sorted cell number within each subset before computing true diversity and Gini coefficients with the tcR R package. The overlap coefficient, calculated on TCRB nucleotide sequences, was used to measure repertoire sharing. As a proxy for the pre-selection repertoire, out-of-frame TCRB sequences from naive cells were analyzed. This immuneACCESS table, as held by TCRdb, lists in-frame sequences with V and J called but not all clones. Of the missing ones, under half trace to an unresolved V gene in checked studies; the others have no known cause. V and J calls and clone size are given by that table; D and trimming were obtained from the DNA. The sample table records about 450,000 clones; 9.5% to 12% of these occur just once. The top ten clonotypes cover approximately 0.045% of the sample.

Worth noting for this clone: No antigen is known for it. The input lacks base qualities; no much larger clone sits a single base away.

Reading the germline V gene gives CDR1 LGHNA and CDR2 YSLEER. V is pared back by 0 bases and J by 0 bases, with 11 bases lying between the germline termini. Its CDR3 holds 16 amino acids, cysteine through phenylalanine. The read is trimmed to its CDR3 DNA, 48 bases read in frame from base 1. Results the study describes overall, beyond this receptor: A moderate but significant shortening of TCRB CDR3 length was observed in type 1 diabetes patients in all four CD4+ subsets. Shorter templates might be favored by PCR, yet because patient and control samples were amplified and corrected together, any such skew would affect both groups equally. Because small numbers of individuals were included in the HLA sub-analyses, any influence of HLA type on TCRB rearrangement was left unresolved. Because cDNA was sequenced instead of genomic DNA, highly expressing activated cells could be over-represented, though the groups showed no difference in activation or CD3 levels. Naive, central memory and regulatory TCRB repertoires appeared more similar among patients than among healthy donors. At VDJ recombination sites, type 1 diabetes patients had fewer insertions and more deleted nucleotides, which implies abnormalities in thymic rearrangement.

The sequence links TRBV4-3 to TRBJ1-2, with the D gene not confidently named. This clonotype originated in a woman in her late teens or twenties in good health. The sequenced sample consisted of naive CD4+ T cells from blood. The sample's cell subset or site label, in plain terms: true naive CD4+ T cells. The DNA sequence is as follows: TGCGCCAGCAGCCAAGATCACAGCCTCACTAACTATGGCTACACCTTC. This gives the protein CASSQDHSLTNYGYTF.